This T cell receptor (beta chain) was identified during a study of blood T cell repertoires in COVID-19 (dated by TCRdb to about 2020). Notes on the research overall: The collaborator samples originated in the United States, Italy and Spain and spanned the acute and convalescent phases of COVID-19. The material from the prospective study consisted of cDNA or gDNA derived from T cells, B-cell-depleted T cells, or PBMCs. Deeply sampled blood TCRbeta repertoires from subjects exposed to, actively infected with, or recovered from COVID-19 were included in the dataset. The repertoires were released in a freely available public database meant as a resource for research on the immune response to SARS-CoV-2. Samples came from the ongoing ImmuneRACE study (first 160 participants) plus 1,254 subjects from 6 global collaborators. The sample metadata nearly always contained a de-identified subject ID, COVID-19 status, age in years and sex. Where HLA class I and class II types were available, the types were taken from metadata supplied by the sample provider, not from assay-based typing.

Each collaborating institution followed its own protocols to collect whole blood in K2EDTA tubes. For TCRbeta analysis, collaborators shipped samples in one of three forms: frozen whole blood, isolated PBMCs, or DNA extracted from either of those sample types. General study outcomes and caveats: How much clinical and demographic metadata was included differed by source and by participant, and the metadata was provided uncurated.

Concerning this clone itself: Its antigen is not yet known. Base qualities are missing; no much larger clone stands one base away.

TCRbeta CDR3 regions were amplified from genomic DNA by means of the immunoSEQ Assay, a bias-controlled multiplex PCR. Concerning the study's data processing: The number of nucleated cells in each sample was estimated by amplification of reference gene primers within the assay. Sequence reads were collapsed and filtered to measure the absolute abundance of every unique TCRbeta CDR3 rearrangement. For each sample, productive Simpson clonality was calculated by taking the square root of Simpson's diversity index across productive rearrangements. This immuneACCESS table, as held by TCRdb, lists in-frame sequences with V and J called but not all clones. Of the missing ones, under half trace to an unresolved V gene in checked studies; the others have no known cause. The V and J calls and the clone size are those of that table, but D and trimming were determined from the DNA. The sample includes roughly 60,000 clones, with around 90% observed a single time. Roughly a tenth of the sample rests with the top ten.

The germline V gene encodes CDR1 MNHNS and CDR2 SASEGT. Unmatched junction bases come to 9, with V trimmed by 2 bases and J by 6 bases. The cysteine opens and the phenylalanine closes a CDR3 of 15 amino acids. Here the CDR3 DNA is all that survives: 45 bases in frame from base 1. The clonotype originates from a human donor with acute or convalescent COVID-19. The donor label of this sample is uncertain. The rearranged segments are TRBV6-1 and TRBJ1-2; TRBD1 fits 7 bases in the junction. Input material: peripheral blood. The sequence in DNA is TGTGCCAGCAGTGAAACAGGGGAGTGGGGGAATGGCTACACCTTC. It translates to CASSETGEWGNGYTF.